This T cell receptor (beta chain) originates from a study of cytomegalovirus exposure and HLA in healthy donors. Study-wide results and limits: Segments of the TCR beta V type were, in most cases, productive about 87% or about 30% of the time in an earlier analysis.

On this clone: Its antigen is as yet unknown.

CDR1 MDHEN and CDR2 SYDVKM come from the germline V gene. Trimming took 3 bases from V and 0 from J, leaving 12 bases between them. The CDR3 extends over 16 amino acids. In the PCR, 60 Vbeta and 13 Jbeta primers were used. Data came from immunoSEQ multiplex PCR; TCRdb stores just in-frame clones and leaves some out. The sample has some 140,000 clones, over 65% seen once. The chain uses TRBV28 and TRBJ2-1; D is unclear. Source material: PBMCs. This sequence was found in a woman in her thirties or forties in good health and CMV-seronegative. Here the CDR3 reads CASSLITISSYNEQFF. CDR3 DNA sequence: TGTGCCAGCAGTTTGATAACAATCAGCTCCTACAATGAGCAGTTCTTC.